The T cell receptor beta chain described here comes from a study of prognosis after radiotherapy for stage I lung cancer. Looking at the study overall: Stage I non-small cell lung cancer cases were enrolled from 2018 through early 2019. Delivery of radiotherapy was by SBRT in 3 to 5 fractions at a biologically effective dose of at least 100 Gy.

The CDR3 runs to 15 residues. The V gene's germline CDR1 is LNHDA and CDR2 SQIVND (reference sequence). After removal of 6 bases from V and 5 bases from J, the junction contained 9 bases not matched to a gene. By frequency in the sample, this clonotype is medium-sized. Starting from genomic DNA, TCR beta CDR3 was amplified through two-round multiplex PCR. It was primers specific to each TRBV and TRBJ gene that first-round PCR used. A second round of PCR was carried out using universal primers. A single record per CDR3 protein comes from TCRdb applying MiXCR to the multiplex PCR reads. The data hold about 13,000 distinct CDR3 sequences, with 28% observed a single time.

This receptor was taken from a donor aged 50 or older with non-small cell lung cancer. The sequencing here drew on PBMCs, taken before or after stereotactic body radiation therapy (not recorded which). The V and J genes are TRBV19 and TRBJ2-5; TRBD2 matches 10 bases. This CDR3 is CASSGPLAGVETQYF. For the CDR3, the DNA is TGTGCCAGTAGCGGCCCCCTAGCGGGAGTCGAGACCCAGTACTTC.